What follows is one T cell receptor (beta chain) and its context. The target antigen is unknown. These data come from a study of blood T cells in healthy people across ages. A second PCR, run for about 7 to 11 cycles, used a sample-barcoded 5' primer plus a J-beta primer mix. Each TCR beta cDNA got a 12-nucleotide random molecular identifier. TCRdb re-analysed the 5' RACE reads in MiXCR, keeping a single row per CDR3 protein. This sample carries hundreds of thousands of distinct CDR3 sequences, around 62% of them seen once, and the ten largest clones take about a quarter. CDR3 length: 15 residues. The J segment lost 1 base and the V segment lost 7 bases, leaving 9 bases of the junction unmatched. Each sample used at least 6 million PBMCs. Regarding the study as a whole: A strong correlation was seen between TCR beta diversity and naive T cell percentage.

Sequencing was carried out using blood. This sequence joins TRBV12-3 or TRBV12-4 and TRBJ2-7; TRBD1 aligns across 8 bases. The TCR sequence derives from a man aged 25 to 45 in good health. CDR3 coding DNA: TGTGCCAGCAATCTAGGACAGGGAAAGTCCTACGAGCAGTACTTC. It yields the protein CASNLGQGKSYEQYF.